This TCR beta chain was captured by sequencing in a study of neoadjuvant anti-PD-1 for oral cavity cancer. TCRdb's copy holds only in-frame clones and misses some; the assay was immunoSEQ multiplex PCR. The data show approximately 42,000 clones, about 77% seen once. CDR3 size: 11 residues. The V gene lost 1 base and the J gene lost 10 bases, with 10 bases spanning the gap. Germline lookup yields CDR1 DFQATT and CDR2 SNEGSKA (reference sequence). Time point given: after neoadjuvant nivolumab, at surgical resection. The source was PBMCs, collected after nivolumab (anti-PD-1) treatment. This rearrangement joins TRBV20-1 to TRBJ1-1; tentative D call: TRBD1 (5 bases). The clonotype was recovered from a person between 35 and 79 years old with oral cavity squamous cell carcinoma. For the CDR3, the DNA is TGCAGTGCTAGAGTTGGGGGTGCAGCTTTCTTT. Translating gives CSARVGGAAFF.